One sample yielded the 20 T cell receptor beta chains listed below, sequenced in a study of T cells after yellow fever vaccination. MiXCR, run by TCRdb on the 5' RACE reads, gives a single entry per CDR3 protein. The sample carries some 120,000 distinct CDR3 sequences, 7.4% recorded once. Sequences were derived from CD4+ T cells sorted from PBMCs, sampled around 10 days after the first yellow fever vaccination. The source is a man aged 18 to 29 who received the YFV17D yellow fever vaccine.

This clonotype was counted at least ten times. CDR3 coding DNA: TGTGCCACAAGACTAGCGGGGAACACCGGGGAGCTGTTTTTT. Translated, it gives CATRLAGNTGELFF. The rearrangement links TRBV15 to TRBJ2-2, with 10 bases that match TRBD2. Trimming removed 9 bases from V and 1 base from J; junction bases left unmatched: 2. Germline V lookup: CDR1 LNHNV, CDR2 YYDKDF (reference sequence). CDR3 length: 14 residues.

A few counts support this clonotype. The chain joins TRBV3-1 to TRBJ1-1, with 9 bases lining up with TRBD1. Germline-derived CDR1 and CDR2 are LGHDT and YNNKEL (reference sequence). The CDR3 has 15 amino acids. After removal of 3 bases from V and 4 bases from J, the junction contained 6 bases not matched to a gene. Written as DNA, the CDR3 is TGTGCCAGCAGCCATTCCACAGGGGGCATCACTGAAGCTTTCTTT. It translates to CASSHSTGGITEAFF. Full variable domain (missing parts from reference TRBV3-1 and TRBJ1-1): DTAVSQTPKYLVTQMGNDKSIKCEQNLGHDTMYWYKQDSKKFLKIMFSYNNKELIINETVPNRFSPKSPDKAHLNLHINSLELGDSAVYFCASSHSTGGITEAFFGQGTRLTVV.

This clonotype was counted ten times or more. The chain carries TRBV10-3 and TRBJ2-2, with D perhaps matching TRBD1 or TRBD2 (5 bases each). The V gene's germline CDR1 is ENHRY and CDR2 SYGVKD. CDR3 length: 14 residues. V lost 6 bases and J lost 0, with 8 bases in between. In nucleotides, the CDR3 is TGTGCCATCAGACCGGGGCCGAACACCGGGGAGCTGTTTTTT. Residues: CAIRPGPNTGELFF.

This clonotype has a count of ten or more. This sequence joins TRBV5-1 and TRBJ2-5; 9 bases align to TRBD1. CDR1 is SGHRS, CDR2 YFSETQ, per germline. The CDR3 has 16 residues. V lost 0 bases and J lost 4; bases outside the gene matches: 7. The CDR3 loop is CASSLGGTGGGETQYF. CDR3 DNA: TGCGCCAGCAGCTTGGGGGGAACAGGGGGCGGAGAGACCCAGTACTTC.

This clonotype was observed at least ten times. The J gene is TRBJ2-3, the V gene TRBV4-1, with D uncertain. V lost 3 bases and J lost 6, with 16 bases in between. The CDR3 loop spans 15 amino acids. Germline-derived CDR1 and CDR2 are MGHRA and YSYEKL. CDR3 nucleotide sequence: TGCGCCAGCAGCCACCCGCGAACACCTGCCGATACGCAGTATTTT. Protein product: CASSHPRTPADTQYF.

This clonotype appeared many times. The J gene is TRBJ2-6, the V gene TRBV18, with no clear D. V dropped 1 base and J dropped 1 base, with 5 bases sitting between them. Germline CDR1 KGHSH, CDR2 LQKENI. The CDR3 totals 15 residues. This CDR3 reads CASSPQESGANVLTF. The CDR3 nucleotides read TGTGCCAGCTCACCACAAGAATCTGGGGCCAACGTCCTGACTTTC.

This clonotype occurred many times. The chain employs TRBV2 and TRBJ2-3, with D perhaps TRBD1 (6 bases). This CDR3 has 13 amino acids. Germline CDR1 reads SNHLY; CDR2 reads FYNNEI. Trimming shortened V by 6 bases and J by 4 bases, and 11 bases separated the two germline ends. CDR3 in amino acids: CASSGQTADTQYF. The CDR3 nucleotides read TGTGCCAGCAGCGGACAGACCGCAGATACGCAGTATTTT.

This clonotype has ten or more counts. In DNA form, the CDR3 reads TGTGCCAGCGAGGACACCGACAATCAGCCCCAGCATTTT. It yields the protein CASEDTDNQPQHF. The J gene is TRBJ1-5, the V gene TRBV6-2 or TRBV6-3; tentative D call: TRBD1 (5 bases). Germline V gene sequence: CDR1 MNHEY, CDR2 SVGEGT. The germline V and J ends were trimmed by 8 bases and 3 bases, with 11 bases remaining between them. This CDR3 comprises 13 residues.

In this sample, this clonotype turned up many times. J is TRBJ2-1 and V is TRBV9; TRBD2 might be the D (6 bases). The CDR3 totals 15 residues. Germline values: CDR1 SGDLS, CDR2 YYNGEE. V was shortened by 0 bases and J by 4 bases, with 11 bases between the two germline ends. CDR3 loop: CASSVGGGGYNEQFF. The CDR3 bases are TGTGCCAGCAGCGTAGGTGGTGGGGGGTACAATGAGCAGTTCTTC.

This clonotype was counted at least ten times. This rearrangement joins TRBV7-3 to TRBJ2-1; the match to TRBD2 covers 14 bases. The CDR3 has 15 residues. Germline CDR1 SGHTA, CDR2 FQGTGA. Germline trimming cut 5 bases from V and 8 bases from J; bases unmatched to any gene: 5. CDR3 DNA sequence: TGTGCCAGCAGCATGACTAGCGGGGGGGCGGATGAGCAGTTCTTC. This translates into CASSMTSGGADEQFF.

The table lists this clonotype with a few counts. The V call is TRBV11-2, the J call TRBJ2-7; tentatively, D is TRBD1 or TRBD2 (6 bases each). The CDR3 extends over 15 amino acids. V lost 3 bases and J lost 4, with 16 bases in between. Germline-derived CDR1 and CDR2 are SGHAT and FQNNGV. Here the CDR3 DNA reads TGTGCCAGCAGCTTGAGGGGGGACGGAATTTACGAGCAGTACTTC. It translates to CASSLRGDGIYEQYF.

This clonotype has at least ten counts. The J gene is TRBJ1-5, the V gene TRBV6-5, with a tentative D call TRBD1 (6 bases). There are 15 residues in the CDR3. CDR1 and CDR2 (germline): MNHEY, SVGAGI. The germline V and J ends were trimmed by 2 bases and 0 bases, with 8 bases remaining between them. CDR3 loop: CASSYGRGSNQPQHF. Written as DNA, the CDR3 is TGTGCCAGCAGTTACGGCAGGGGTAGCAATCAGCCCCAGCATTTT.

There are many counts of this clonotype. The chain has TRBV28 and TRBJ2-7; the match to TRBD1 covers 9 bases. V lost 6 bases and J lost 1; bases outside the gene matches: 4. The CDR3 contains 14 residues. Germline CDR1 reads MDHEN; CDR2 reads SYDVKM. DNA for the CDR3: TGTGCCAGCAGGGGACAGGGTGGATCCTACGAGCAGTACGTC. It translates to CASRGQGGSYEQYV.

Ten or more counts support this clonotype. The V and J genes are TRBV5-1 and TRBJ2-1, with a tentative D call TRBD2 (5 bases). CDR1 SGHRS and CDR2 YFSETQ come from the germline V gene. The CDR3 has 16 residues. V was clipped by 4 bases and J by 7 bases, with 21 bases between them. This chain's CDR3 is CASSAGLVKVRNEQFF. The CDR3 DNA sequence: TGCGCCAGCAGCGCGGGTTTGGTTAAGGTGAGGAATGAGCAGTTCTTC.

This clonotype was detected many times. V usage is TRBV20-1 and J usage is TRBJ1-6; D possibly corresponds to TRBD1 (5 bases). The CDR3 covers 15 residues. The ends were cut back, 0 bases at V and 13 bases at J, with 19 bases in the middle. Per germline, CDR1 DFQATT and CDR2 SNEGSKA (reference sequence). In DNA form, the CDR3 reads TGCAGTGCTAGAGACCCGGGGCACTCCAGCGTCCCCCTCCACTTT. The encoded protein is CSARDPGHSSVPLHF.

This clonotype has at least ten counts. V and J are TRBV7-2 and TRBJ2-1, with 9 nucleotides matching TRBD1. The CDR3 is 17 residues long. Germline CDR1 and CDR2: SGHTA and FQGNSA. V trimming: 4 bases; J trimming: 5 bases; junction bases outside the gene matches: 12. The CDR3 nucleotides are TGTGCCAGCAGCTCCCAGGTGGGTACAGGGGGCCACAATGAGCAGTTCTTC. It encodes CASSSQVGTGGHNEQFF.

This clonotype was counted at least ten times. This chain joins TRBV7-2 and TRBJ2-7, with unresolved D. The CDR3 is made up of 13 amino acids. Germline CDR1 reads SGHTA; CDR2 reads FQGNSA. The V and J ends lost 5 bases and 3 bases respectively, with 11 bases between them. CDR3 sequence: CASSLLAGYEQYV. CDR3 DNA sequence: TGTGCCAGCAGCCTCCTCGCAGGCTACGAGCAGTACGTC.

This clonotype has a count of ten or more. The chain is built from TRBV5-1 and TRBJ2-5, with 8 bases that match TRBD1. This CDR3 comprises 14 residues. Germline CDR1 SGHRS, CDR2 YFSETQ. V trimming: 4 bases; J trimming: 5 bases; junction bases outside the gene matches: 7. CDR3 coding DNA: TGCGCCAGCAGCGGATGGACAGGGCCTGAGACCCAGTACTTC. This sequence encodes CASSGWTGPETQYF.

The table lists this clonotype with many counts. J is TRBJ1-2 and V is TRBV20-1; D uncertain. Germline CDR1 is DFQATT and CDR2 is SNEGSKA (reference sequence). Trimming cost V 7 bases and J 4 bases, with 16 bases left between them. This CDR3 spans 13 amino acids. The CDR3 DNA reads as TGCAGTGTGTCGCAACCCGGTGGCTATGGCTACACCTTC. Its translation: CSVSQPGGYGYTF.

This clonotype was recorded many times. The V gene is TRBV12-3 or TRBV12-4, the J gene TRBJ2-1, with TRBD1 as a possible D gene (5 bases). The CDR3 has 14 residues. The V end lost 2 bases, the J end lost 7 bases, and 12 bases lay between the germline ends. CDR3 residues: CASSLSSRANEQFF. The CDR3 coding sequence is TGTGCCAGCAGTTTAAGTTCCAGGGCGAATGAGCAGTTCTTC.